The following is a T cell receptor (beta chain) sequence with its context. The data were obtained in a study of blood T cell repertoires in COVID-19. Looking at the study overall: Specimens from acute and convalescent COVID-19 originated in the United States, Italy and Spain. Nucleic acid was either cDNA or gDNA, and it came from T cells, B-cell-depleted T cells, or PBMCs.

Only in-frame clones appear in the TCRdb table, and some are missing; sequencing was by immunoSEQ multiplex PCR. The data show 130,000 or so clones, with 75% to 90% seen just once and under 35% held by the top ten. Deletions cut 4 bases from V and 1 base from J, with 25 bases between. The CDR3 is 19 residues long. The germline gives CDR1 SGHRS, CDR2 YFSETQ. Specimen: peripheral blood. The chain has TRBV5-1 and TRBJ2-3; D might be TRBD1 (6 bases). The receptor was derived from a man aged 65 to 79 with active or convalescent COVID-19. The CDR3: CASSHPSRRGPLGTDTQYF. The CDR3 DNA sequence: TGCGCCAGCAGCCACCCTTCTCGCAGGGGCCCCCTCGGCACAGATACGCAGTATTTT. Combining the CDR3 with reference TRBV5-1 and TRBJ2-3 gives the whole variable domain KAGVTQTPRYLIKTRGQQVTLSCSPISGHRSVSWYQQTPGQGLQFLFEYFSETQRNKGNFPGRFSGRQFSNSRSEMNVSTLELGDSALYLCASSHPSRRGPLGTDTQYFGPGTRLTVL.